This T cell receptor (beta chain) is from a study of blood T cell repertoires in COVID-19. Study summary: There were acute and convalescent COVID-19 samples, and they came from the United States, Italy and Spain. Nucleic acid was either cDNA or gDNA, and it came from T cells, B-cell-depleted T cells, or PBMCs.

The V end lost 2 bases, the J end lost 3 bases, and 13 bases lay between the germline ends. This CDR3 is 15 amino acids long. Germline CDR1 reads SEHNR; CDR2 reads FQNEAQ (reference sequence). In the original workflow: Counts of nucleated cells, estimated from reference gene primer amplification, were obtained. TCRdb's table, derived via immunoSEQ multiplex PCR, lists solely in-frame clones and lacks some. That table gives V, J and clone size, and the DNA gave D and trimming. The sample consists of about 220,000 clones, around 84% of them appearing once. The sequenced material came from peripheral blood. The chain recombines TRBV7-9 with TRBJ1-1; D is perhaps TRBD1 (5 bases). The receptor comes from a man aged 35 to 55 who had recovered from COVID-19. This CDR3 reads CASSLWGGPHTEAFF. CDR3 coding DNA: TGTGCCAGCAGCTTATGGGGCGGACCTCACACTGAAGCTTTCTTT. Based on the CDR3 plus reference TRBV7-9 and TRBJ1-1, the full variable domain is DTGVSQNPRHKITKRGQNVTFRCDPISEHNRLYWYRQTLGQGPEFLTYFQNEAQLEKSRLLSDRFSAERPKGSFSTLEIQRTEQGDSAMYLCASSLWGGPHTEAFFGQGTRLTVV.